Listed below are T cell receptor beta chains from one sample, sequenced in a study of T cells in Graves' hyperthyroidism and ophthalmopathy. A single record per CDR3 protein comes from TCRdb applying MiXCR to the multiplex PCR reads. Among under 650,000 distinct CDR3 sequences listed, about 16% were seen once. Sequencing was carried out using blood. The receptors were sampled from a woman aged 25 to 39 with Graves' hyperthyroidism. Both conserved end residues are part of each CDR3. D genes are given only for firm matches. Some rows have no size entry. The others give once, few or many, or a class for an expanded clone.

>NA|TRBV5-1|few|TRBJ2-1
TGCGCCAGCAGAAGAATAATCGCTCGGGGAGAGCAGTTCTTC
CASRRIIARGEQFF
>TRBD2|TRBV2|NA|TRBJ2-1
TGTGCCAGCAGCGGGACTAGCGGGAGGGCCGCCAATGAGCAGTTCTTC
CASSGTSGRAANEQFF
>NA|TRBV6-2/TRBV6-3|few|TRBJ2-1
TGTGCCAGCAGTTACTCGATCGTAAGGAATGAGCAGTTCTTC
CASSYSIVRNEQFF
>TRBD2|TRBV7-2|NA|TRBJ2-7
TGTGCCAGCAGCCTTACTAGACTAGCGTCCTCCTACGAGCAGTACTTC
CASSLTRLASSYEQYF
>NA|TRBV29-1|NA|TRBJ1-3
TGCAGCGTTGCGCAAGGCTCTGGAAACACCATATATTTT
CSVAQGSGNTIYF
>TRBD2|TRBV4-1|NA|TRBJ2-3
TGCGCCAGCAGCCAAATTCGGCGGGAGAGGCAGTATTTT
CASSQIRRERQYF
>TRBD2|TRBV7-6|few|TRBJ2-1
TGTGCCAGCAGCTTCGGCGGGAGGGGTGAGCAGTTCTTC
CASSFGGRGEQFF
>TRBD1|TRBV28|many|TRBJ2-5
TGTGCCAGCAGCCAGGGGACAGGGGGGGAGACCCAGTACTTC
CASSQGTGGETQYF
>NA|TRBV12-5|NA|TRBJ1-6
TGTGCTAGTGGTTTGGGGACATCGTCCCTCCACTTT
CASGLGTSSLHF
>TRBD1|TRBV20-1|few|TRBJ1-5
TGCAGTGCTAGGCCCAACAGGGGGATTAGCAATCAGCCCCAGCATTTT
CSARPNRGISNQPQHF
>TRBD1|TRBV7-2|many|TRBJ2-7
TGTGCCAGCAGCCCTTTTCGACAGGGTTCCGTCGAGCAGTACTTC
CASSPFRQGSVEQYF
>NA|TRBV7-2|many|TRBJ2-3
TGTGCCAGCAGCTTCACGGGGACGGCAGATACGCAGTATTTT
CASSFTGTADTQYF
>NA|TRBV29-1|few|TRBJ2-5
TGCAGCGTTGAAGACGGTGACAGGCCTCTTCAAGAGACCCAGTACTTC
CSVEDGDRPLQETQYF
>TRBD2|TRBV24-1|many|TRBJ2-1
TGTGCCACCAGTGCTGGAGCGGGAGGGTACAATGAGCAGTTCTTC
CATSAGAGGYNEQFF
>NA|TRBV5-1|NA|TRBJ2-1
TGCGCCAGCAGCCACGGACGGGTGGGTCGGGATGAGCAGTTCTTC
CASSHGRVGRDEQFF
>NA|TRBV25-1|NA|TRBJ1-1
TGTGCCAGCAGTGGTAACCTACAGGGATTCCAAGCTTTCTTT
CASSGNLQGFQAFF
>NA|TRBV12-3/TRBV12-4|few|TRBJ1-5
TGTGCCAGCAGTCGTAAACCTTATAGCAATCAGCCCCAGCATTTT
CASSRKPYSNQPQHF
>NA|TRBV28|few|TRBJ1-5
TGTGCCAGCCTTAGGGGTGGGGCGAATCAGCCCCAGCATTTT
CASLRGGANQPQHF
>TRBD1|TRBV12-3/TRBV12-4|many|TRBJ1-5
TGTGCCAGCAGCCTTGACAGGGGGGGAGGCAATCAGCCCCAGCATTTT
CASSLDRGGGNQPQHF
>NA|TRBV28|many|TRBJ2-7
TGTGCCAGCAGTCTATTGCGCTCCTCCGAGCAGTACTTC
CASSLLRSSEQYF
>TRBD1|TRBV30|many|TRBJ2-1
TGTGCCTGGAGGACAGGGGGATTCAATGAGCAGTTCTTC
CAWRTGGFNEQFF
>NA|TRBV28|many|TRBJ1-3
TGTGCCAGCGCAGGACCTGAAAACACCATATATTTT
CASAGPENTIYF
>NA|TRBV12-3/TRBV12-4|many|TRBJ2-1
TGTGCCAGCAGTTTGTCCCCGAGGGGTAATGAGCAGTTCTTC
CASSLSPRGNEQFF
>TRBD2|TRBV24-1|few|TRBJ2-7
TGTGCCACCAGTGACGGGGGGGGCGCGGGGCTCCTCTACGAGCAGTACTTC
CATSDGGGAGLLYEQYF
>TRBD2|TRBV2|many|TRBJ2-2
TGTGCCAGCAGGGGAGCCGGGACTAGCGAAAACACCGGGGAGCTGTTTTTT
CASRGAGTSENTGELFF
>NA|TRBV15|many|TRBJ2-6
TGTGCCACCAGCAGATGGGCAGGGATTTTTACTGGGGCCAACGTCCTGACTTTC
CATSRWAGIFTGANVLTF
>NA|TRBV27|NA|TRBJ2-1
TGTGCCAGCAGTCCCCGACTGGACGACAATGAGCAGTTCTTC
CASSPRLDDNEQFF
>TRBD2|TRBV7-6|many|TRBJ2-1
TGTGCCAGCAGCATCGGGACTAGCGGGATAGTGATATCCTCCGTATACAATGAGCAGTTCTTC
CASSIGTSGIVISSVYNEQFF
>NA|TRBV28|NA|TRBJ1-3
TGTGCCAGCAGCCTTCCTATGCTCGGAAACACCATATATTTT
CASSLPMLGNTIYF
>NA|TRBV30|NA|TRBJ1-3
TGTGCCTGGAGTGTTGATACTGGAAACACCATATATTTT
CAWSVDTGNTIYF
>NA|TRBV7-9|NA|TRBJ2-2
TGTGCCAGCAGCCTGACAGGGAGGACCGGGGAGCTGTTTTTT
CASSLTGRTGELFF
>TRBD2|TRBV20-1|few|TRBJ2-1
TGCAGTGCCATAGAGCGGGAGGGTTCAAAGAGGTACAATGAGCAGTTCTTC
CSAIEREGSKRYNEQFF
>TRBD1|TRBV30|NA|TRBJ1-3
TGTGCCTGGGATGGGACAGGGACCCCTGGAAACACCATATATTTT
CAWDGTGTPGNTIYF
>NA|TRBV6-2/TRBV6-3|few|TRBJ1-1
TGTGCCAGCAGTTACGCGGGAAGGGACACTGAAGCTTTCTTT
CASSYAGRDTEAFF